Following are 20 T cell receptor beta chains from one sample sequenced in a study of cytomegalovirus exposure and HLA in healthy donors. Data came from immunoSEQ multiplex PCR; TCRdb stores just in-frame clones and leaves some out. The sample consists of 100,000 to 150,000 clones, about 90% of them appearing once. The sequenced sample consisted of PBMCs. Receptor source: a young woman in good health and CMV-seronegative.

This clone was seen a handful of times. The J gene is TRBJ1-2, the V gene TRBV9; 11 bases are shared with TRBD1. The ends lost 2 bases at V and 7 bases at J; junction bases unmatched: 7. Germline CDR1 is SGDLS and CDR2 is YYNGEE. The CDR3 has 15 amino acids. CDR3 sequence (DNA): TGTGCCAGCAGCGTTGCCGGGACAGGGGGTGTTGGCTACACCTTC. As protein: CASSVAGTGGVGYTF. Based on the CDR3 plus reference TRBV9 and TRBJ1-2, the full variable domain is DSGVTQTPKHLITATGQRVTLRCSPRSGDLSVYWYQQSLDQGLQFLIQYYNGEERAKGNILERFSAQQFPDLHSELNLSSLELGDSALYFCASSVAGTGGVGYTFGSGTRLTVV.

V gene TRBV7-9 combines with J gene TRBJ1-4; D is unresolved. This CDR3 region has 15 residues. The germline gives CDR1 SEHNR, CDR2 FQNEAQ (reference sequence). The V end was cut by 5 bases, the J end by 8 bases, with 18 bases between. The CDR3 region is CASSPSAGASEKLFF. DNA of the CDR3: TGTGCCAGCAGCCCGAGCGCGGGCGCCAGCGAAAAACTGTTTTTT.

V gene TRBV7-9 combines with J gene TRBJ2-7; 7 nucleotides line up with TRBD2. This CDR3 is 14 amino acids long. The V gene's germline CDR1 is SEHNR and CDR2 FQNEAQ (reference sequence). J was trimmed by 0 bases and V by 2 bases; bases with no gene match: 1. CDR3 DNA sequence: TGTGCCAGCAGCTTAAGCGGGGACTCCTACGAGCAGTACTTC. Its translation is CASSLSGDSYEQYF.

This chain joins TRBV28 and TRBJ2-1; TRBD2 might be the D (6 bases). Per the germline V gene, CDR1 is MDHEN and CDR2 is SYDVKM. Trimming shortened V by 5 bases and J by 7 bases, and 18 bases separated the two germline ends. The CDR3 runs to 15 residues. CDR3 DNA sequence: TGTGCCAGCAGTCCCGGGGGAGCCAGGAAAAATGAGCAGTTCTTC. This sequence encodes CASSPGGARKNEQFF. Combining the CDR3 with reference TRBV28 and TRBJ2-1 gives the whole variable domain DVKVTQSSRYLVKRTGEKVFLECVQDMDHENMFWYRQDPGLGLRLIYFSYDVKMKEKGDIPEGYSVSREKKERFSLILESASTNQTSMYLCASSPGGARKNEQFFGPGTRLTVL.

The chain employs TRBV4-3 and TRBJ2-7, with a possible D match to TRBD2 (6 bases). Germline CDR1 reads LGHNA; CDR2 reads YSLEER. V was clipped by 2 bases and J by 2 bases, with 16 bases between them. The CDR3 has 16 residues. CDR3 protein: CASSQSSGTRTYEQYF. CDR3 bases: TGCGCCAGCAGCCAATCCTCCGGGACTCGAACCTACGAGCAGTACTTC.

This clone was counted once. V is TRBV5-6 and J is TRBJ1-1, with TRBD1 identical over 10 bases. V gave up 1 base and J gave up 4 bases; unmatched junction bases: 7. Germline V CDR1 and CDR2: SGHDT, YYEEEE. The CDR3 sequence is 16 residues long. CDR3 DNA sequence: TGTGCCAGCAGCTTGCGGGACAGGGGTTGGGGCACTGAAGCTTTCTTT. It yields the protein CASSLRDRGWGTEAFF.

This rearrangement joins TRBV18 to TRBJ2-1, with D tentatively TRBD2 (6 bases). The CDR3 extends over 11 amino acids. Germline loops: CDR1 KGHSH, CDR2 LQKENI. Trimming stripped 6 bases from V and 12 bases from J, with 12 bases between. In nucleotides, the CDR3 is TGTGCCAGCTCCCCCCGACTAGTGCAGTTCTTC. Protein product: CASSPRLVQFF.

This clone showed up just once. The V gene is TRBV11-2, the J gene TRBJ1-2, with TRBD1 identical over 8 bases. Germline lookup yields CDR1 SGHAT and CDR2 FQNNGV. The CDR3 consists of 15 residues. V was clipped by 5 bases and J by 2 bases; unmatched bases: 7. CDR3 region: CASSTRDRRNYGYTF. The CDR3 DNA reads TGTGCCAGCAGCACTCGGGACAGGCGGAACTATGGCTACACCTTC.

The genes are TRBV5-1 and TRBJ2-1; 14 nucleotides match TRBD2. The junction had 6 bases not matched to a gene; V was cut back by 4 bases and J by 6 bases. The CDR3 runs to 16 residues. Germline V lookup: CDR1 SGHRS, CDR2 YFSETQ. The CDR3: CASSTGLAGAANEQFF. The CDR3 DNA reads TGCGCCAGCAGCACGGGACTAGCGGGGGCCGCCAATGAGCAGTTCTTC. Using reference TRBV5-1 and TRBJ2-1 for the parts outside the CDR3, the full variable domain is KAGVTQTPRYLIKTRGQQVTLSCSPISGHRSVSWYQQTPGQGLQFLFEYFSETQRNKGNFPGRFSGRQFSNSRSEMNVSTLELGDSALYLCASSTGLAGAANEQFFGPGTRLTVL.

J is TRBJ1-1 and V is TRBV6-5; 11 bases align to TRBD1. Germline V gene sequence: CDR1 MNHEY, CDR2 SVGAGI. Trimming cost V 4 bases and J 4 bases; bases outside gene matches: 2. The CDR3 consists of 14 residues. The CDR3 sequence is CASSLGTGGTEAFF. The CDR3 DNA is TGTGCCAGCAGTTTAGGGACAGGGGGCACTGAAGCTTTCTTT.

The gene calls are TRBV6-5 and TRBJ1-1, with 9 positions matching TRBD1. The length of the CDR3 is 15 residues. The germline V gene has CDR1 MNHEY and CDR2 SVGAGI. The V and J ends lost 3 bases and 2 bases, in that order; junction bases with no gene match: 4. The CDR3 reads CASSYTGGLNTEAFF. Written as DNA, the CDR3 is TGTGCCAGCAGTTATACAGGGGGCCTTAACACTGAAGCTTTCTTT.

The chain employs TRBV4-3 and TRBJ2-2; TRBD2 is a possible D gene (5 bases). Per germline, CDR1 LGHNA and CDR2 YSLEER. Trimming took 0 bases from V and 7 from J, leaving 12 bases between them. The CDR3 has 15 amino acids. The CDR3 spells CASSQDRGTVGELFF. DNA for the CDR3: TGCGCCAGCAGCCAAGATCGGGGAACCGTCGGGGAGCTGTTTTTT.

This clone has only a few counts. The genes are TRBV7-9 and TRBJ2-1, with TRBD1 identical over 8 bases. Germline V gene sequence: CDR1 SEHNR, CDR2 FQNEAQ (reference sequence). This CDR3 is built from 12 residues. J lost 6 bases, V lost 5 bases, and 0 bases had no gene match. The CDR3 nucleotides are TGTGCCAGCAGCGACAGGGGCAATGAGCAGTTCTTC. It codes for CASSDRGNEQFF.

The genes are TRBV11-2 and TRBJ1-6, with a tentative D call TRBD1 (5 bases). Trimming took off 6 bases at V and 5 bases at J, with 14 bases between the two ends. The CDR3 length is 15 residues. Per germline, CDR1 SGHAT and CDR2 FQNNGV. The CDR3 sequence: CASSPSRADNSPLHF. CDR3 in DNA: TGTGCCAGCAGTCCAAGCAGGGCGGATAATTCACCCCTCCACTTT.

The J gene is TRBJ2-2, the V gene TRBV9; tentatively, D is TRBD2 (6 bases). There are 17 residues in the CDR3. V gave up 2 bases and J gave up 1 base, with 15 bases separating them. Per the germline V gene, CDR1 is SGDLS and CDR2 is YYNGEE. The CDR3: CASSVQPLAKNTGELFF. CDR3 DNA sequence: TGTGCCAGCAGCGTCCAACCGCTAGCGAAGAACACCGGGGAGCTGTTTTTT.

V is TRBV28 and J is TRBJ1-3; D remains ambiguous. V was pared by 4 bases and J by 4 bases, with 11 bases between. The CDR3 is made up of 14 amino acids. Germline-derived CDR1 and CDR2 are MDHEN and SYDVKM. This CDR3 is CASSSPSAGNTIYF. The CDR3 DNA follows: TGTGCCAGCAGTTCTCCCAGTGCCGGAAACACCATATATTTT.

CDR3 nucleotide sequence: TGTGCCAGTAGTATATCTCGGGGGGCGAATGGTGAGCAGTTCTTC. This sequence encodes CASSISRGANGEQFF. The chain combines TRBV19 with TRBJ2-1; D may be TRBD2 (7 bases). Germline V gene sequence: CDR1 LNHDA, CDR2 SQIVND (reference sequence). V was shortened by 2 bases and J by 9 bases, with 17 bases between the two germline ends. CDR3 length: 15 amino acids.

V usage is TRBV7-2 and J usage is TRBJ2-3, with D possibly being TRBD2 (5 bases). Germline V gene sequence: CDR1 SGHTA, CDR2 FQGNSA. V lost 4 bases, J lost 6 bases, and 8 bases lay in between. The CDR3 has 12 residues. CDR3 sequence: CASSSSSDTQYF. The CDR3 DNA reads TGTGCCAGCAGCTCCTCTAGCGATACGCAGTATTTT.

The rearrangement joins TRBV9 to TRBJ1-1; no clear D gene. Germline V gene lookup returns CDR1 SGDLS and CDR2 YYNGEE. The CDR3 sequence is 13 residues long. Trimming took 0 bases from V and 7 from J, leaving 10 bases between them. CDR3 in amino acids: CASSVGPGDEAFF. In DNA, the CDR3 is TGTGCCAGCAGCGTAGGGCCCGGAGATGAAGCTTTCTTT. The full variable domain, with the rest looked up from reference TRBV9 and TRBJ1-1, is DSGVTQTPKHLITATGQRVTLRCSPRSGDLSVYWYQQSLDQGLQFLIQYYNGEERAKGNILERFSAQQFPDLHSELNLSSLELGDSALYFCASSVGPGDEAFFGQGTRLTVV.

V gene TRBV4-2 combines with J gene TRBJ2-5, with no clear D. Trimming took 2 bases from V and 3 from J, leaving 13 bases between them. The CDR3 totals 15 residues. The germline V gene encodes CDR1 LGHNA and CDR2 YNFKEQ. The CDR3 DNA sequence: TGTGCCAGCAGCCAAACCGAAAACAGAAAAGAGACCCAGTACTTC. Translation gives CASSQTENRKETQYF.